The next 10 T cell receptor beta chains were all read from a single sample in a study of shared clonotypes between healthy human individuals (dated by TCRdb to 2018 to 2020). The library was generated by the immunoSEQ multiplex PCR assay. Sourced from immuneACCESS, this table was stored by TCRdb with only in-frame sequences that have V and J called. A share of the clones is absent; for the studies checked, an unresolved V gene accounts for under half, and the remainder has no known explanation. This sample holds over a million clones; nearly 99% were observed only once. The top ten clonotypes cover roughly 0.42% of the sample. The sample comprised naive CD4+ T cells sorted from blood. This specimen's cell subset or site label, interpreted: CD45RA+ positively selected. The receptor source for this set is a man aged 25-45 years in good health.

The chain joins TRBV10-1 to TRBJ2-7, with 9 bases fitting TRBD1. The CDR3 extends over 12 amino acids. Trimming took 3 bases from V and 6 from J; bases not matched to a gene: 0. Germline V gene lookup returns CDR1 WNHNN and CDR2 SYGVQD (reference sequence). The CDR3 reads CASSEQGAEQYF. The CDR3 DNA reads TGCGCCAGCAGTGAACAGGGGGCCGAGCAGTACTTC.

This rearrangement joins TRBV6-1 to TRBJ1-5, with D maybe TRBD1 (6 bases). Germline values: CDR1 MNHNS, CDR2 SASEGT. This CDR3 has 14 residues. Trimming shortened V by 8 bases and J by 5 bases, and 16 bases separated the two germline ends. CDR3 DNA: TGTGCCAGCGGCGGAGGGCAGGGGTATCAGCCCCAGCATTTT. This sequence encodes CASGGGQGYQPQHF.

The rearrangement joins TRBV2 to TRBJ1-5; D gene ambiguous. The length of the CDR3 is 14 residues. In germline, CDR1 is SNHLY, CDR2 FYNNEI. The V end lost 7 bases, the J end lost 4 bases, and 14 bases lay between the germline ends. The CDR3 DNA follows: TGTGCCAGCAAAGCCCCCTTAAGAAATCAGCCCCAGCATTTT. Translation: CASKAPLRNQPQHF.

This chain connects TRBV29-1 to TRBJ1-1; 12 bases are shared with TRBD1. Germline V gene lookup returns CDR1 SQVTM and CDR2 ANQGSEA. V lost 7 bases to trimming and J lost 7 bases; unmatched junction nucleotides: 13. There are 15 residues in the CDR3. In nucleotides, the CDR3 is TGCAGCGCCGCCGGGACAGGGGGCGCGTTCGTTGAAGCTTTCTTT. This gives the protein CSAAGTGGAFVEAFF.

The chain combines TRBV7-3 with TRBJ2-1; 10 nucleotides match TRBD2. The CDR3 has 14 residues. V was pared by 5 bases and J by 6 bases, with 4 bases of the junction left unmatched. Germline CDR1 reads SGHTA; CDR2 reads FQGTGA. CDR3: CASSRLAGANEQFF. DNA of the CDR3: TGTGCCAGCAGCCGACTAGCGGGCGCCAATGAGCAGTTCTTC.

V usage is TRBV6-5 and J usage is TRBJ1-2; TRBD1 might be the D (5 bases). The CDR3 contains 15 residues. The germline CDR1 and CDR2 sequences are MNHEY and SVGAGI. V lost 0 bases, J lost 2 bases, and 10 bases lay in between. The CDR3 loop is CASSYSRVSNYGYTF. CDR3 DNA: TGTGCCAGCAGTTACTCCAGGGTTTCGAACTATGGCTACACCTTC.

The chain couples TRBV4-3 to TRBJ2-5; perhaps D is TRBD1 or TRBD2 (5 bases each). In germline, CDR1 is LGHNA, CDR2 YSLEER. This CDR3 contains 15 residues. V was pared by 2 bases and J by 4 bases, with 14 bases between. CDR3 sequence: CASSQRQGGGETQYF. CDR3 coding DNA: TGCGCCAGCAGCCAACGCCAGGGTGGGGGAGAGACCCAGTACTTC.

This chain's CDR3 is CASSLASGWDSNEQFF. The CDR3 nucleotides are TGTGCCAGCAGCTTAGCTTCAGGCTGGGACTCCAATGAGCAGTTCTTC. The chain combines TRBV7-2 with TRBJ2-1; a possible D gene is TRBD2 (6 bases). V dropped 0 bases and J dropped 6 bases, with 15 bases sitting between them. The V gene's germline CDR1 is SGHTA and CDR2 FQGNSA. CDR3 length: 16 amino acids.

The chain joins TRBV27 to TRBJ2-1; D is perhaps TRBD2 (5 bases). The ends were cut back, 7 bases at V and 2 bases at J, with 15 bases in the middle. There are 15 residues in the CDR3. CDR1 is MNHEY and CDR2 is SMNVEV in the germline V gene (reference sequence). CDR3 sequence (DNA): TGTGCCAGCACCCCCGGGGTTCGCCCCTACAATGAGCAGTTCTTC. Its protein product is CASTPGVRPYNEQFF.

The chain recombines TRBV27 with TRBJ1-2; D remains unclear. The CDR3 extends over 16 amino acids. Deletions cut 4 bases from V and 4 bases from J, with 19 bases between. CDR1 and CDR2 from the germline V gene are MNHEY and SMNVEV (reference sequence). The CDR3 DNA sequence: TGTGCCAGCAGTTCCTCCCCGGGTTACCGCCCCTATGGCTACACCTTC. It translates to CASSSSPGYRPYGYTF.